The clone carrying this T cell receptor (beta chain) was seen ten or more times. Its target is not known. RNA transcripts were the template, and TCR beta CDR3 regions were amplified from them. HTBI primers served in a first-round RT-PCR, which a second-round multiplex PCR followed. TCRdb recomputed calls from the multiplex PCR reads with MiXCR, one row per CDR3 protein. The sample holds 340,000 or so distinct CDR3 sequences; about 17% are singletons and the top ten take 9% to 15%. The data were obtained in a study of Graves' ophthalmopathy and Graves' hyperthyroidism. Findings and caveats of the study: Blood also contained most of the expanded thyroid clonotypes above 0.001 frequency.

The sequenced sample was peripheral blood. The TCR originated in an adult man with Graves' ophthalmopathy.

This CDR3 reads CASSVDRGGTEAFF. The DNA of the CDR3 is TGTGCCAGTAGTGTCGACAGGGGAGGCACTGAAGCTTTCTTT. The gene calls are TRBV19 and TRBJ1-1, with TRBD1 identical over 8 bases. The V and J ends lost 5 bases and 4 bases, in that order; junction bases with no gene match: 6. CDR1 is LNHDA and CDR2 is SQIVND in the germline V gene (reference sequence). The CDR3 spans 14 residues.